This paragraph reports one T cell receptor (beta chain). This sample stems from a study of blood T cells in healthy people across ages. In germline, CDR1 is LGHNA, CDR2 YNFKEQ. The V gene lost 0 bases and the J gene lost 5 bases, with 11 bases spanning the gap. The CDR3 contains 15 residues. The sample providers were healthy Caucasian people from Russia, aged roughly 6 to 95. A J-beta primer mix and a sample-barcoded 5' primer were used in a second PCR of about 7 to 11 cycles. TCRdb recomputed calls from the 5' RACE reads with MiXCR, one row per CDR3 protein. The data contain around 2 million distinct CDR3 sequences, 30% to 40% of them singletons.

The source is a human donor in good health. The sequenced sample was blood. The chain carries TRBV4-2 and TRBJ1-5; D is possibly TRBD1 (6 bases). This chain's CDR3 is CASSQDPGGDQPQHF. The CDR3 nucleotides are TGTGCCAGCAGCCAAGATCCTGGGGGCGATCAGCCCCAGCATTTT.